A selection of T cell receptor beta chains follows, all from one sample in a study of post-analysis software for immune sequencing data. TCRdb analysed the PCR reads with MiXCR anew, one entry per CDR3 protein. This repertoire shows some 450,000 distinct CDR3 sequences, over 35% found once; its top ten account for 12%. Sequenced material: blood. These receptors all come from a girl aged 10 to 17 with multiple sclerosis. The CDR3 runs from the conserved cysteine through the conserved F or W. The order of the fields is J gene, D gene, V gene, clone size, CDR3 DNA, CDR3 protein. D genes are given only for firm matches. The size entry is marked missing in some rows and otherwise reads once, few, many or a size class.

TRBJ1-6,TRBD1,TRBV5-1,few,TGCGCCAGCAGCTTGAAGGGACAGGGGGCTTCACCCCTCCACTTT,CASSLKGQGASPLHF
TRBJ1-2,NA,TRBV5-6,few,TGTGCCAGCAGCTTGATACAGGGAAGGAGTGGCTACACCTTC,CASSLIQGRSGYTF
TRBJ2-7,NA,TRBV29-1,NA,TGCAGCGTAGCCGGGACGACCTCCTGCGAGCAGTACTTC,CSVAGTTSCEQYF
TRBJ1-5,NA,TRBV6-6,NA,TGTGCCAGCAGTACCGGTCCTAATAGCAATCAGCCCCAGCATTTT,CASSTGPNSNQPQHF
TRBJ1-5,NA,TRBV4-1,once,TGCGCCAGCAGCCAAGATTGGGAGGTCCAGCAGCCCCAGCATTTT,CASSQDWEVQQPQHF
TRBJ2-3,TRBD2,TRBV5-1,few,TGCGCCAGCAGCTTGACGGCCCTAGCGGGAGGGGGAGATACGCAGTATTTT,CASSLTALAGGGDTQYF
TRBJ2-5,NA,TRBV7-8,once,TGTGCCAGCAGCTTAGCGCGCATAGGAAGGGAGACCCAGTACTTC,CASSLARIGRETQYF
TRBJ2-5,TRBD1,TRBV5-1,NA,TGCGCCAGCAGCTTGGTTGGGCAGGGGGCATACCAAGAGACCCAGTACTTC,CASSLVGQGAYQETQYF
TRBJ1-2,NA,TRBV20-1,NA,TGCAGTGCTAGAGTCGGGTCAGCTAACTATGGCTACACCTTC,CSARVGSANYGYTF
TRBJ2-7,TRBD2,TRBV27,few,TGTGCCAGCAGCAAAACTACTCCGGGACTAGCGGCCTACGAGCAGTACTTC,CASSKTTPGLAAYEQYF
TRBJ2-1,NA,TRBV19,few,TGTGCCAGTAGTATAATCATTGCAGCCAATGAGCAGTTCTTC,CASSIIIAANEQFF
TRBJ2-1,NA,TRBV30,NA,TGTGCCTGGGAGAACAATGAGCAGTTCTTC,CAWENNEQFF
TRBJ2-7,NA,TRBV5-1,NA,TGCGCCAGCAGCTCCCGCCTCGGGGCGGAGAGCTACGAGCAGTACTTC,CASSSRLGAESYEQYF
TRBJ2-3,NA,TRBV4-2,few,TGTGCCAGCAGCCAAGGGGCAGGCACTAGCACAGATACGCAGTATTTT,CASSQGAGTSTDTQYF
TRBJ1-5,NA,TRBV5-1,NA,TGCGCCAGCAGCTTGGCCTCCAGGGGTCATCCCCAGCATTTT,CASSLASRGHPQHF
TRBJ2-5,NA,TRBV4-1,NA,TGCGCCAGCGGCCAAGGGGGGGAAGAGACCCAGTACTTC,CASGQGGEETQYF
TRBJ2-1,TRBD2,TRBV12-3/TRBV12-4,NA,TGTGCCAGCACCCTCCGGACTAGCGGGGGGCACAATGGGCAGTTCTTC,CASTLRTSGGHNGQFF
TRBJ2-7,TRBD1,TRBV27,NA,TGTGCCAGCAGTCCAGGGACAGTTTCCTACGAGCAGTACTTC,CASSPGTVSYEQYF
TRBJ2-1,TRBD2,TRBV9,NA,TGTGCCAGCAGCAACCGACTAGCGGGAATACAGAACAATGAGCAGTTCTTC,CASSNRLAGIQNNEQFF
TRBJ2-1,TRBD2,TRBV4-1,few,TGCGCCAGCAGCCACCACAAACCCGGGACTAGCGGCGACAATGAGCAGTTCTTC,CASSHHKPGTSGDNEQFF
TRBJ2-7,NA,TRBV7-2,many,TGTGCCAGCAGCTTATCGGCCGGCTCCTACGAGCAGTACTTC,CASSLSAGSYEQYF
TRBJ2-1,NA,TRBV7-2,NA,TGTGCCAGCAGCTTAGTAGGGCAGGCGGGCAGTGAGCAGTTCTTC,CASSLVGQAGSEQFF
TRBJ1-2,NA,TRBV4-1,NA,TGCGCCAGCAGCCAAACGAGTACCGGGTCTCTTAACTATGGCTACACCTTC,CASSQTSTGSLNYGYTF
TRBJ1-2,TRBD1,TRBV6-6,once,TGTGCCAGCACCCCGACAGGGGCATACCGCTATGGCTACACCTTC,CASTPTGAYRYGYTF
TRBJ2-1,TRBD1,TRBV5-1,few,TGCGCCAGCAGCTTGTCCGGGACAGGGAGCGATGAGCAGTTCTTC,CASSLSGTGSDEQFF
TRBJ1-2,TRBD1,TRBV20-1,NA,TGCAGTGCTAGAACGGGACAGGGACCCTATGGCTACACCTTC,CSARTGQGPYGYTF
TRBJ1-3,NA,TRBV9,NA,TGTGCCAGCAGCGTAGCTGGCGGGCGTGGAAACACCATATATTTT,CASSVAGGRGNTIYF
TRBJ2-7,TRBD1,TRBV19,NA,TGTGCCAGTAGTATCGGACAGGGGGAGATCTACGAGCAGTACTTC,CASSIGQGEIYEQYF
TRBJ2-1,NA,TRBV7-2,NA,TGTGCCAGCAGGGAGGCAGAACACAATGAGCAGTTCTTC,CASREAEHNEQFF
TRBJ2-7,NA,TRBV13,NA,TGTGCCAGCAGCTCCCGGGAACAGGAAAGCTCCTACGAGCAGTACTTC,CASSSREQESSYEQYF
TRBJ2-6,NA,TRBV4-1,NA,TGCGCCAGCAGCCAAGAGGGGGGCAGACTCTCTGGGGCCAACGTCCTGACTTTC,CASSQEGGRLSGANVLTF
TRBJ1-2,NA,TRBV12-5,NA,TGTGCTAGTGCCAAGGAACGTACCTATGGCTACACCTTC,CASAKERTYGYTF
TRBJ2-1,TRBD2,TRBV28,once,TGTGCCAGCAGTTTTCCGAGCGGGAGTCCCCCCCACGAGCAGTTCTTC,CASSFPSGSPPHEQFF
TRBJ1-6,NA,TRBV28,NA,TGTGCCAGCAGTCCCTCCCCCAACACAGGCTCGAGCTCCTATAATTCACCCCTCCACTTT,CASSPSPNTGSSSYNSPLHF
TRBJ1-1,NA,TRBV11-2,once,TGTGCCAGCAGCATACCACAGGTTACTGAAGCTTTCTTT,CASSIPQVTEAFF
TRBJ2-7,TRBD2,TRBV3-1,few,TGTGCCAGCAGCCAATCTCTGGAGCGGGGGCCCTACGAGCAGTACTTC,CASSQSLERGPYEQYF
TRBJ1-2,NA,TRBV20-1,few,TGCAGTGCTGAGACCGGGGAATCCTATGGCTACACCTTC,CSAETGESYGYTF
TRBJ1-5,NA,TRBV12-3/TRBV12-4,few,TGTGCCAGCAGTAACAGGGCTCCTAGGGAAAATCAGCCCCAGCATTTT,CASSNRAPRENQPQHF
TRBJ1-5,NA,TRBV24-1,NA,TGTGCCACCAGTGATAAGCAGACATATCAGCCCCAGCATTTT,CATSDKQTYQPQHF
TRBJ1-5,NA,TRBV6-5,NA,TGTGCCAGCAGTCGGGACGGAAGCAATCAGCCCCAGCATTTT,CASSRDGSNQPQHF
TRBJ1-6,NA,TRBV29-1,NA,TGCAGCGTTGAGTCGGGGTCCGCTAATCCACCCCCCCACTTT,CSVESGSANPPPHF
TRBJ2-3,TRBD2,TRBV3-1,few,TGTGCCAGCAGCCAAGCACTAGCGGGAGAAATACCAGATACGCAGTATTTT,CASSQALAGEIPDTQYF
TRBJ2-7,TRBD1,TRBV7-2,few,TGTGCCAGCAGCTCACAGGGGGACGAGCAGTACTTC,CASSSQGDEQYF
TRBJ2-1,NA,TRBV6-1,NA,TGTGCCAGCAGGAGGCTCAATGAGCAGTTCTTC,CASRRLNEQFF
TRBJ2-6,NA,TRBV5-1,NA,TGCGCCAGCAGTTCTCTACTTACCGGGGCCAACGTCCTGACTTTC,CASSSLLTGANVLTF
TRBJ1-2,TRBD1,TRBV29-1,NA,TGCAGCGTTGACGGGCCCCTAAGCAGGGGGAACTATGGCTACACCTTC,CSVDGPLSRGNYGYTF
TRBJ2-5,TRBD2,TRBV6-1,NA,TGTGCCAGCAGAGGACCGGGACTAGATTTTTTTGAGACCCAGTACTTC,CASRGPGLDFFETQYF
TRBJ2-3,NA,TRBV28,few,TGTGCCACGAAATACCCGAATCCAGGGATCACAGATACGCAGTATTTT,CATKYPNPGITDTQYF
TRBJ2-1,NA,TRBV20-1,NA,TGCAGTGCTAGAGGGGATCACAATGAGCAGTTCTTC,CSARGDHNEQFF